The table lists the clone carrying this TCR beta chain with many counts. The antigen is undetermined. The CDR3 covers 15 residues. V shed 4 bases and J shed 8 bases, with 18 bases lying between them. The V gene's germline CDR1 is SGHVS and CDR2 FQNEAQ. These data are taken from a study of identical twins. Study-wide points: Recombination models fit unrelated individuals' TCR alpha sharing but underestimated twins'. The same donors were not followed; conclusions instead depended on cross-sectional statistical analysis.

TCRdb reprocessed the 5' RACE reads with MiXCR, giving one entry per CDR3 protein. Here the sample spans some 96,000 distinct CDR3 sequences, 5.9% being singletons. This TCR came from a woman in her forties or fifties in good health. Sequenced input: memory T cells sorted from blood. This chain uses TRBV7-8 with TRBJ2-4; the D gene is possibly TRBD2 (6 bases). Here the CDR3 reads CASSSGSSRGYIQYF. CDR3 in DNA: TGTGCCAGCAGCTCGGGCTCGTCCCGGGGGTACATTCAGTACTTC.